These 32 T cell receptor beta chains share one sample of origin, sequenced in a study of identical twins (dated by TCRdb to about 2016). Libraries were constructed by 5' RACE. Sequencing used an Illumina HiSeq 2000. TCRdb ran its own pipeline on the public reads, namely fastp trimming at Q25 and MiXCR clone calling, and kept in-frame beta chains. Entries are consolidated by CDR3 protein sequence, retaining the most common genes and DNA. The sample records about 240,000 distinct CDR3 sequences, roughly a tenth of which are singletons. The top ten clonotypes cover 9% to 10% of the sample. What was sequenced was memory T cells sorted from blood. Taken with the paper, the label for cell subset or site translates to: CD45RO+ enriched T cells. Receptor source: a man aged 50-60 years in good health.

Many counts were recorded for this clonotype. The CDR3 nucleotides are TGTGCCAGCAGCTCAGGACTAGCGGGGACCGCCTACGAGCAGTACTTC. It is translated as CASSSGLAGTAYEQYF. V is TRBV7-8 and J is TRBJ2-7; the match to TRBD2 covers 12 bases. With 4 bases clipped from V and 2 bases from J, the junction kept 6 bases outside the gene matches. The CDR3 covers 16 residues. CDR1 and CDR2 (germline): SGHVS, FQNEAQ.

This clonotype came up a few times. This chain links TRBV11-2 with TRBJ2-2; 7 bases line up with TRBD2. CDR1 SGHAT and CDR2 FQNNGV come from the germline V gene. V gave up 6 bases and J gave up 2 bases; unmatched junction bases: 6. The CDR3 is made up of 15 amino acids. The CDR3 spells CASRSGTKNTGELFF. DNA of the CDR3: TGTGCCAGCAGATCCGGGACTAAAAACACCGGGGAGCTGTTTTTT.

The V call is TRBV5-1, the J call TRBJ2-1; 8 bases are a match to TRBD2. There are 16 residues in the CDR3. V lost 3 bases, J lost 0 bases, and 5 bases stayed unmatched. CDR1 and CDR2 (germline): SGHRS, YFSETQ. The CDR3 spells CASSSLAGSSYNEQFF. CDR3 coding DNA: TGCGCCAGCAGCTCCCTAGCGGGCAGCTCCTACAATGAGCAGTTCTTC. Combining the CDR3 with reference TRBV5-1 and TRBJ2-1 gives the whole variable domain KAGVTQTPRYLIKTRGQQVTLSCSPISGHRSVSWYQQTPGQGLQFLFEYFSETQRNKGNFPGRFSGRQFSNSRSEMNVSTLELGDSALYLCASSSLAGSSYNEQFFGPGTRLTVL.

This clonotype was detected many times. The chain recombines TRBV15 with TRBJ2-1; 8 nucleotides agree with TRBD1. V shed 0 bases, J shed 8 bases, and the junction held 3 bases outside the gene matches. The CDR3 extends over 14 amino acids. CDR1 is LNHNV, CDR2 YYDKDF, per germline (reference sequence). The CDR3 nucleotides are TGTGCCACCAGCAGAGATCAGGGGGCCTATGAGCAGTTCTTC. Residues: CATSRDQGAYEQFF.

This sequence joins TRBV11-3 and TRBJ2-1; D is possibly TRBD1 or TRBD2 (6 bases each). The germline gives CDR1 SGHNT, CDR2 YENEEA. This CDR3 comprises 17 residues. V was shortened by 1 base and J by 3 bases, with 16 bases between the two germline ends. CDR3 protein: CASSLGAGGQNYNEQFF. The CDR3, as DNA: TGTGCCAGCAGCTTAGGGGCCGGGGGCCAGAACTACAATGAGCAGTTCTTC. The full variable domain, completed using reference TRBV11-3 and TRBJ2-1, is EAGVVQSPRYKIIEKKQPVAFWCNPISGHNTLYWYLQNLGQGPELLIRYENEEAVDDSQLPKDRFSAERLKGVDSTLKIQPAELGDSAVYLCASSLGAGGQNYNEQFFGPGTRLTVL.

The rearrangement joins TRBV20-1 to TRBJ1-1, with a weak D call TRBD1 (5 bases). This CDR3 is built from 12 residues. Looked up from germline, CDR1 is DFQATT and CDR2 is SNEGSKA (reference sequence). DNA of the CDR3: TGCAGGGGATCGGGGGTAGCCACTGAAGCTTTCTTT. As protein: CRGSGVATEAFF.

This clonotype was found many times. This sequence joins TRBV6-1 and TRBJ1-2; unclear D gene. The germline CDR1 and CDR2 sequences are MNHNS and SASEGT. The CDR3 runs to 14 residues. V dropped 4 bases and J dropped 0 bases, with 9 bases sitting between them. Written as DNA, the CDR3 is TGTGCCAGCAGTGGGACCCCTGCTAACTATGGCTACACCTTC. Protein: CASSGTPANYGYTF.

A few counts support this clonotype. This chain links TRBV10-3 with TRBJ2-1, with 7 bases fitting TRBD2. Trimming cost V 10 bases and J 6 bases; bases outside gene matches: 9. The CDR3 is 13 residues long. Germline V gives CDR1 ENHRY, CDR2 SYGVKD. CDR3 sequence (DNA): TGTGCCACCCATCCTAGCGGCGGCAATGAGCAGTTCTTC. Translating it yields CATHPSGGNEQFF.

This clonotype was recorded at least ten times. The chain recombines TRBV29-1 with TRBJ2-1; a possible D gene is TRBD2 (6 bases). CDR1 and CDR2 (germline): SQVTM, ANQGSEA. Trimming pared 7 bases from V and 9 bases from J, leaving 10 bases between. This CDR3 contains 10 residues. The CDR3 here is CSAAGPEQFF. The CDR3 DNA reads TGCAGCGCAGCGGGTCCTGAGCAGTTCTTC.

This clonotype was seen many times. This chain uses TRBV7-2 with TRBJ2-1; 7 bases align to TRBD1. With 5 bases clipped from V and 4 bases from J, the junction kept 5 bases outside the gene matches. The germline CDR1 and CDR2 sequences are SGHTA and FQGNSA. This CDR3 is 14 amino acids long. DNA for the CDR3: TGTGCCAGCAGCCCCGGGACAGAATACAATGAGCAGTTCTTC. It yields the protein CASSPGTEYNEQFF.

This clonotype was detected only a few times. This sequence joins TRBV6-2 or TRBV6-3 and TRBJ1-2; no reliable D call. CDR3 length equals 12 residues. Trimming took off 5 bases at V and 8 bases at J, with 12 bases between the two ends. The germline gives CDR1 MNHEY, CDR2 SVGEGT. The CDR3 bases are TGTGCCAGCAGTCCCCTGGCGTGGGGCTACACCTTC. Translating gives CASSPLAWGYTF.

V is TRBV11-3 and J is TRBJ2-3; unclear D gene. In germline, CDR1 is SGHNT, CDR2 YENEEA. This CDR3 region has 17 residues. V was clipped by 1 base and J by 3 bases, with 17 bases between them. The CDR3 DNA sequence: TGTGCCAGCAGCTTAGGGGTTGGCCCCGGTCCAACAGATACGCAGTATTTT. Translation: CASSLGVGPGPTDTQYF.

The sample holds many counts of this clonotype. This chain joins TRBV5-1 and TRBJ2-6; D might be TRBD1 (5 bases). The CDR3 contains 15 residues. Germline CDR1 is SGHRS and CDR2 is YFSETQ. The V end lost 4 bases, the J end lost 0 bases, and 8 bases lay between the germline ends. Written as DNA, the CDR3 is TGCGCCAGCAGCCACAGGAGCTCTGGGGCCAACGTCCTGACTTTC. It specifies CASSHRSSGANVLTF. The whole variable domain, filled in from reference TRBV5-1 and TRBJ2-6, reads KAGVTQTPRYLIKTRGQQVTLSCSPISGHRSVSWYQQTPGQGLQFLFEYFSETQRNKGNFPGRFSGRQFSNSRSEMNVSTLELGDSALYLCASSHRSSGANVLTFGAGSRLTVL.

This clonotype was seen only a few times. The chain links TRBV7-8 to TRBJ2-5; a possible D gene is TRBD2 (5 bases). The CDR3 runs 14 residues. V lost 0 bases, J lost 5 bases, and 10 bases lay in between. Germline loops: CDR1 SGHVS, CDR2 FQNEAQ. The CDR3 DNA reads TGTGCCAGCAGCTTAGCAGCGGTGGGGGAGACCCAGTACTTC. Protein product: CASSLAAVGETQYF.

The table lists this clonotype with many counts. V is TRBV4-1 and J is TRBJ1-3; D gene ambiguous. Germline-derived CDR1 and CDR2 are MGHRA and YSYEKL. The CDR3 totals 15 residues. The V end was cut by 1 base, the J end by 2 bases, with 9 bases between. CDR3: CASSQVQSTGNTIYF. The CDR3 coding sequence is TGCGCCAGCAGCCAAGTTCAGAGTACTGGAAACACCATATATTTT.

J is TRBJ2-5 and V is TRBV20-1; perhaps TRBD2 as D (7 bases). The CDR3 consists of 13 residues. Trimming stripped 0 bases from V and 9 bases from J, with 14 bases between. Germline V gene sequence: CDR1 DFQATT, CDR2 SNEGSKA (reference sequence). The CDR3 is CSAREGGAWAQYF. CDR3 nucleotide sequence: TGCAGTGCTAGAGAGGGGGGGGCCTGGGCCCAGTACTTC.

There are many counts of this clonotype. V and J are TRBV5-6 and TRBJ1-6; D possibly corresponds to TRBD1 (6 bases). With 1 base removed from V and 3 bases from J, the gap between germline ends came to 8 bases. Germline V CDR1 and CDR2: SGHDT, YYEEEE. The CDR3 runs to 15 residues. CDR3 residues: CASSLNRVYNSPLHF. In DNA form, the CDR3 reads TGTGCCAGCAGCTTGAACAGGGTCTATAATTCACCCCTCCACTTT.

This clonotype showed up just a few times. The chain couples TRBV4-2 to TRBJ2-3, with TRBD1 matching 11 bases. CDR3 length: 14 residues. Germline loops: CDR1 LGHNA, CDR2 YNFKEQ. V lost 4 bases, J lost 6 bases, and 3 bases stayed unmatched. The CDR3 DNA reads as TGTGCCAGCAGCCGGACAGGGGGCGCGGATACGCAGTATTTT. As protein: CASSRTGGADTQYF.

This clonotype has at least ten counts. The rearrangement uses TRBV5-1 and TRBJ2-1; 7 bases agree with TRBD2. The J segment lost 4 bases and the V segment lost 5 bases, leaving 6 bases of the junction unmatched. Germline V gene data show CDR1 as SGHRS and CDR2 as YFSETQ. The CDR3 has 14 amino acids. CDR3 sequence: CASSETGGYNEQFF. In nucleotides, the CDR3 is TGCGCCAGCAGTGAAACGGGGGGATACAATGAGCAGTTCTTC. Full variable domain (missing parts from reference TRBV5-1 and TRBJ2-1): KAGVTQTPRYLIKTRGQQVTLSCSPISGHRSVSWYQQTPGQGLQFLFEYFSETQRNKGNFPGRFSGRQFSNSRSEMNVSTLELGDSALYLCASSETGGYNEQFFGPGTRLTVL.

CDR3 amino acids: CASSPTDGTDTQYF. The DNA of the CDR3 is TGTGCCAGCTCACCCACGGACGGCACAGATACGCAGTATTTT. The chain uses TRBV18 and TRBJ2-3; D call uncertain. Trimming stripped 3 bases from V and 1 base from J, with 8 bases between. The CDR3 totals 14 residues. Per germline, CDR1 KGHSH and CDR2 LQKENI.

This clonotype was observed at least ten times. The rearrangement joins TRBV12-3 or TRBV12-4 to TRBJ2-4; possible D gene TRBD2, 5 bases. The CDR3 length is 12 residues. V lost 4 bases and J lost 8, with 9 bases in between. The CDR3 DNA follows: TGTGCCAGCAGTTCTAGCACGGACATTCAGTACTTC. This encodes CASSSSTDIQYF.

This chain joins TRBV11-2 and TRBJ2-3, with a tentative D call TRBD2 (6 bases). From germline, CDR1 is SGHAT and CDR2 FQNNGV. The V gene lost 1 base and the J gene lost 0 bases, with 14 bases spanning the gap. The CDR3 is made up of 17 amino acids. This CDR3 reads CASSLGLLALSTDTQYF. CDR3 coding DNA: TGTGCCAGCAGCTTAGGTCTCCTAGCGCTAAGCACAGATACGCAGTATTTT.

This clonotype has a count of ten or more. CDR3 bases: TGTGCCAGCAGTTATAAACTAGCGGGCACGCTGGGGAACATTCAGTACTTC. Protein: CASSYKLAGTLGNIQYF. The chain couples TRBV7-2 to TRBJ2-4; TRBD2 agrees at 9 bases. This CDR3 is 17 amino acids long. Germline trimming cut 6 bases from V and 7 bases from J; bases unmatched to any gene: 16. Germline CDR1 and CDR2: SGHTA and FQGNSA.

The CDR3 DNA reads as TGTGCCAGCAGCTTAGACGTTGGAGAAAAACTGTTTTTT. Amino acid sequence: CASSLDVGEKLFF. The rearrangement uses TRBV7-9 and TRBJ1-4, with unresolved D. V was shortened by 1 base and J by 8 bases, with 8 bases between the two germline ends. From germline, CDR1 is SEHNR and CDR2 FQNEAQ (reference sequence). This CDR3 comprises 13 residues.

A few counts support this clonotype. This chain uses TRBV11-2 with TRBJ2-1, with TRBD2 matching 7 bases. Germline-derived CDR1 and CDR2 are SGHAT and FQNNGV. V was pared by 5 bases and J by 3 bases, with 4 bases of the junction left unmatched. This CDR3 comprises 14 residues. CDR3 sequence: CASSRDYHYNEQFF. The CDR3 DNA is TGTGCCAGCAGCCGGGACTATCACTACAATGAGCAGTTCTTC.

The V and J genes are TRBV4-2 and TRBJ1-2; TRBD1 is a possible D gene (5 bases). This CDR3 comprises 14 residues. Germline loops: CDR1 LGHNA, CDR2 YNFKEQ. Trimming stripped 2 bases from V and 4 bases from J, with 11 bases between. CDR3 sequence (DNA): TGTGCCAGCAGCCAATCTTTCCAGGGCTATGGCTACACCTTC. Translating it yields CASSQSFQGYGYTF.

The V gene is TRBV6-5, the J gene TRBJ2-1; 10 nucleotides agree with TRBD2. The CDR3 loop spans 19 amino acids. V shed 0 bases and J 0 bases; nucleotides not matched to a gene: 8. CDR1 and CDR2 from the germline V gene are MNHEY and SVGAGI. In DNA, the CDR3 is TGTGCCAGCAGTTACTCCCCGACTAGCGGGCGCTTCTCCTACAATGAGCAGTTCTTC. Residues: CASSYSPTSGRFSYNEQFF.

J is TRBJ2-5 and V is TRBV27; D gene ambiguous. The CDR3 extends over 14 amino acids. V lost 6 bases and J lost 7, with 18 bases in between. Germline CDR1 and CDR2: MNHEY and SMNVEV (reference sequence). Here the CDR3 reads CASSLNRGLGTQYF. DNA of the CDR3: TGTGCCAGCAGCCTCAATCGAGGCTTGGGGACCCAGTACTTC.

The rearrangement uses TRBV2 and TRBJ2-7; no definite D call. The V gene lost 6 bases and the J gene lost 7 bases, with 13 bases spanning the gap. The CDR3 contains 12 residues. Germline-derived CDR1 and CDR2 are SNHLY and FYNNEI. The DNA for the CDR3 is TGTGCCAGCAGGCAGGAGCTGAGGGAGCAGTACTTC. This translates into CASRQELREQYF. The variable domain in full, completed from reference TRBV2 and TRBJ2-7, reads EPEVTQTPSHQVTQMGQEVILRCVPISNHLYFYWYRQILGQKVEFLVSFYNNEISEKSEIFDDQFSVERPDGSNFTLKIRSTKLEDSAMYFCASRQELREQYFGPGTRLTVT.

This clonotype was found many times. The rearrangement uses TRBV5-1 and TRBJ1-4; 8 positions agree with TRBD1. Germline values: CDR1 SGHRS, CDR2 YFSETQ. This CDR3 contains 15 residues. Trimming removed 3 bases from V and 6 bases from J; junction bases left unmatched: 7. This CDR3 is CASSSPGTGDEKLFF. CDR3 nucleotides: TGCGCCAGCAGCTCCCCCGGGACAGGCGATGAAAAACTGTTTTTT.

Within the sample, this clonotype is medium-sized. The chain carries TRBV13 and TRBJ2-7; TRBD2 aligns across 9 bases. V trimming: 0 bases; J trimming: 3 bases; junction bases outside the gene matches: 3. Germline values: CDR1 PRHDT, CDR2 FYEKMQ (reference sequence). CDR3 length: 15 amino acids. CDR3 coding DNA: TGTGCCAGCAGCTTAGGGACTAGCGGTGGCTACGAGCAGTACTTC. As protein: CASSLGTSGGYEQYF.

This clonotype has ten or more counts. The rearrangement links TRBV29-1 to TRBJ1-2; the D gene is possibly TRBD1 (6 bases). CDR1 is SQVTM and CDR2 is ANQGSEA in the germline V gene. The length of the CDR3 is 13 residues. V was cut by 7 bases and J by 3 bases, with 15 bases left in between. As DNA, the CDR3 is TGCAGCGCCAACACCGGGACATACTATGGCTACACCTTC. It yields the protein CSANTGTYYGYTF.